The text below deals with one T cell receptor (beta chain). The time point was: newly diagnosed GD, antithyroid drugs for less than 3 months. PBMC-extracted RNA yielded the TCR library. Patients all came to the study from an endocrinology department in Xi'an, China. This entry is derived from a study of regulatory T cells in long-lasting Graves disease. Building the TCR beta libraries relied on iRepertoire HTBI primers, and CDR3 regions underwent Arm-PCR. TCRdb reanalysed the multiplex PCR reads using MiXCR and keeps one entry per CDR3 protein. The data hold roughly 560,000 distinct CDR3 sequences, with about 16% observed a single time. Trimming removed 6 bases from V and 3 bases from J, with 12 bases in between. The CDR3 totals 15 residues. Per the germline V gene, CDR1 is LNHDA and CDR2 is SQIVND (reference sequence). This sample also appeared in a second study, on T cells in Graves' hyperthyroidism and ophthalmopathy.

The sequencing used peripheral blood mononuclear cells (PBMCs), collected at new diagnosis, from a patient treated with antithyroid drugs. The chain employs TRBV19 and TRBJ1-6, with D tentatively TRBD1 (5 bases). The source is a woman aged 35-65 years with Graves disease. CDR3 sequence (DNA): TGTGCCAGTAGAAGGGGAGGCGGCTATAATTCACCCCTCCACTTT. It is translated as CASRRGGGYNSPLHF.